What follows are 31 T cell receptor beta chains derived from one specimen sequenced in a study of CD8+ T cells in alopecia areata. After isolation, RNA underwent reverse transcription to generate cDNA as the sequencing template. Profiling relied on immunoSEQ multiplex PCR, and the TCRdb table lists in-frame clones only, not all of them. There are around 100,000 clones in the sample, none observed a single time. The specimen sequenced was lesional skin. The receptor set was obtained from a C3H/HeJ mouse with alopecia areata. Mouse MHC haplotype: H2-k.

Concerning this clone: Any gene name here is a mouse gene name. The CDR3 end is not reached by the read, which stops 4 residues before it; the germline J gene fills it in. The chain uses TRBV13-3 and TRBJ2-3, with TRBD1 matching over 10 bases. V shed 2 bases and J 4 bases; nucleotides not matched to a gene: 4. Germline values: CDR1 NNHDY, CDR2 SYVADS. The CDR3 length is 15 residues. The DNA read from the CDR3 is TGTGCCAGCAGTGAATGGGGACAGGGGTCAGAA. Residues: CASSEWGQGSE. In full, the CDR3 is CASSEWGQGSETLYF.

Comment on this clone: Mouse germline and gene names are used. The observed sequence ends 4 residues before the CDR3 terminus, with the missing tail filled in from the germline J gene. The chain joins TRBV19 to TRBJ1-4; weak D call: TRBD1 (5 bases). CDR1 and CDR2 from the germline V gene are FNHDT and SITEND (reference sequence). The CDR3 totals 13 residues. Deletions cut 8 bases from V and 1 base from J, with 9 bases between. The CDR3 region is CARLRASNERLFF. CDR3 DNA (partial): TGTGCCAGACTCAGGGCTTCCAACGAA.

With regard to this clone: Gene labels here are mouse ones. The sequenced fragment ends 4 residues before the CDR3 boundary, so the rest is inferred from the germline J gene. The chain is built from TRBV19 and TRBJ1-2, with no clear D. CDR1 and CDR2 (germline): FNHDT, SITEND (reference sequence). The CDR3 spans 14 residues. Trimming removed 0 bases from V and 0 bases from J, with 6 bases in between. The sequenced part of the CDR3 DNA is TGTGCCAGCAGTATAGGGTTTGCAAACTCC. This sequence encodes CASSIGFANS. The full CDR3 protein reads CASSIGFANSDYTF.

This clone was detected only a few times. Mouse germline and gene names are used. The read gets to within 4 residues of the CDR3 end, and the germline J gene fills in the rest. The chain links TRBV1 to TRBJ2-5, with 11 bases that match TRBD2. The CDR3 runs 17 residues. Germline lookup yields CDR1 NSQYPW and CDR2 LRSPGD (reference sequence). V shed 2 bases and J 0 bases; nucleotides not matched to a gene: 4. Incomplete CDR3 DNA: TGCACCTGCAGTGCACCGGACTGGGGGGTTAACCAAGAC. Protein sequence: CTCSAPDWGVNQD. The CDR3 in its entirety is CTCSAPDWGVNQDTQYF.

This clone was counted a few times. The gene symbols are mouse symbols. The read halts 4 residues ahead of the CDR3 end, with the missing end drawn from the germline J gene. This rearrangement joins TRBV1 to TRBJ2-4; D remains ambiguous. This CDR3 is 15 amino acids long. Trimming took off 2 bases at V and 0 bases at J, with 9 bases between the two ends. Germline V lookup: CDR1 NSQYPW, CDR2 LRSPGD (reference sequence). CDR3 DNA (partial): TGCACCTGCAGTGCATTCACACCTAGTCAAAAC. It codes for CTCSAFTPSQN. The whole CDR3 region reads CTCSAFTPSQNTLYF.

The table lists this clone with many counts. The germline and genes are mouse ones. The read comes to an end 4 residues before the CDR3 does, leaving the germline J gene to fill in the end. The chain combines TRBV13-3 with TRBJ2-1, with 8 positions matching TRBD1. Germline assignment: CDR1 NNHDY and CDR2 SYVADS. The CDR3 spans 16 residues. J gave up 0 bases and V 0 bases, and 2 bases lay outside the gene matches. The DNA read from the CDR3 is TGTGCCAGCAGTGATGCGACAGGGGATAACTATGCT. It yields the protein CASSDATGDNYA. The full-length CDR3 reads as CASSDATGDNYAEQFF.

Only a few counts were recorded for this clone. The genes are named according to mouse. The CDR3 bases that were read are TGTGCCAGCTCTCCGGGACAAACTAGTGCAGAA. This gives the protein CASSPGQTSAE. The CDR3 in its entirety is CASSPGQTSAETLYF. V usage is TRBV19 and J usage is TRBJ2-3; possibly TRBD1 for D (6 bases). The read gets to within 4 residues of the CDR3 end, and the germline J gene fills in the rest. Between the trimmed V and J ends, which lost 7 bases and 0 bases, there was a span of 15 bases. Germline V gives CDR1 FNHDT, CDR2 SITEND (reference sequence). The CDR3 has 15 residues.

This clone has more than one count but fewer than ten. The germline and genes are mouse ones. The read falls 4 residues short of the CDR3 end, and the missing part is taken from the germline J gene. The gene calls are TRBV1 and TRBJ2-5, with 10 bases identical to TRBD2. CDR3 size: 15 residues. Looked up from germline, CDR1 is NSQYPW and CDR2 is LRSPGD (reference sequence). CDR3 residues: CTCSAVDWGEDTQYF. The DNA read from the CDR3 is TGCACCTGCAGTGCAGTTGACTGGGGGGAAGAC.

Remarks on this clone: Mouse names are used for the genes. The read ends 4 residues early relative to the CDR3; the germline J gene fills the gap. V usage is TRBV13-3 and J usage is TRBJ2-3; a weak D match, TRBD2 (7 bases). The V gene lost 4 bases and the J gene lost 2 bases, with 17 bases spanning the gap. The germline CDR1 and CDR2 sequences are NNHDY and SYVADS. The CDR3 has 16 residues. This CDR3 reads CASSPGWGPDAETLYF. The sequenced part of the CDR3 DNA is TGTGCCAGCAGTCCAGGCTGGGGGCCTGATGCAGAA.

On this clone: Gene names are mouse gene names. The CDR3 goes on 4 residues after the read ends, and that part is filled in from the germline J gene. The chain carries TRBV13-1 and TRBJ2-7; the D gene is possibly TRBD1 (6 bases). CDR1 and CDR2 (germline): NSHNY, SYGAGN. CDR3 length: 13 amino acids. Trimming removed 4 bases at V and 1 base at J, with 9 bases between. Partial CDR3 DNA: TGTGCCAGCAGTCCTACAGGGTCCTAT. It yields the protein CASSPTGSY. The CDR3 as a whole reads CASSPTGSYEQYF.

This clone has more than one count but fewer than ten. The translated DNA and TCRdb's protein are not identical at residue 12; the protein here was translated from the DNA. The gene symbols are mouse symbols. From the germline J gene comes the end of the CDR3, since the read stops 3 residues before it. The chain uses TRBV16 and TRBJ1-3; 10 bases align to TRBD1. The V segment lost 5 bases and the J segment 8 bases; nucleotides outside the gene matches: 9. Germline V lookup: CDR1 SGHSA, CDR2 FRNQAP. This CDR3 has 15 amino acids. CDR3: CASSITGTGDYTLYF. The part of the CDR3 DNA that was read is TGTGCAAGCAGCATAACCGGGACAGGGGATTATACG. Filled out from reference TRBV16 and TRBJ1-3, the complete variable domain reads NAGVIQTPRHKVTGKGQEATLWCEPISGHSAVFWYRQTIVQGLEFLTYFRNQAPIDDSGMPKERFSAQMPNQSHSTLKIQSTQPQDSAVYLCASSITGTGDYTLYFGEGSRLIVV.

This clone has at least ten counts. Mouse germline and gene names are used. CDR3 amino acids: CASSWTGDYNYAEQFF. The CDR3 bases that were read are TGTGCCAGCAGTTGGACAGGGGATTATAACTATGCT. V usage is TRBV13-3 and J usage is TRBJ2-1; 9 bases match TRBD1. The read is 4 residues too short to cover the CDR3 end, so that end is filled in from the germline J gene. This CDR3 spans 16 amino acids. The V segment lost 4 bases and the J segment 0 bases; nucleotides outside the gene matches: 5. Per the germline V gene, CDR1 is NNHDY and CDR2 is SYVADS.

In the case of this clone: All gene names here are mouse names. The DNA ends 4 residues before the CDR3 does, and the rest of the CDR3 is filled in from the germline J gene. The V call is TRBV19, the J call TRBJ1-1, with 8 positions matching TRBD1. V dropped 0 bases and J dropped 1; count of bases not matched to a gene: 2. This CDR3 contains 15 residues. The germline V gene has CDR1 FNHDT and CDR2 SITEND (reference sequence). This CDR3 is CASSIEGTGNTEVFF. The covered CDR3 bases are TGTGCCAGCAGTATAGAGGGGACAGGGAACACA.

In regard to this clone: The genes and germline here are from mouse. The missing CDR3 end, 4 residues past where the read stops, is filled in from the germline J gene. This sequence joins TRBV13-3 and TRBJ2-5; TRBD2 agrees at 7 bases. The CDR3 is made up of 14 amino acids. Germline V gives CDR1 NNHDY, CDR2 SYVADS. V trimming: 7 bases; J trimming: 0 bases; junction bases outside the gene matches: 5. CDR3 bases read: TGTGCCAGCGCAACTGGGGCTAACCAAGAC. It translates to CASATGANQD. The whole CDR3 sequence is CASATGANQDTQYF.

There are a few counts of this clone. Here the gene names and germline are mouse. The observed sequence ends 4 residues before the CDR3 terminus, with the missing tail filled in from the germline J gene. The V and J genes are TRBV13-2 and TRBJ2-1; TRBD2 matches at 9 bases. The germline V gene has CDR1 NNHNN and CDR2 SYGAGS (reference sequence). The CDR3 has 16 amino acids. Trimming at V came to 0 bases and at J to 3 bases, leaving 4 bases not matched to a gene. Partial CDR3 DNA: TGTGCCAGCGGTGATGTTTCGGGACTGGGCTATGCT. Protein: CASGDVSGLGYA. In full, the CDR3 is CASGDVSGLGYAEQFF.

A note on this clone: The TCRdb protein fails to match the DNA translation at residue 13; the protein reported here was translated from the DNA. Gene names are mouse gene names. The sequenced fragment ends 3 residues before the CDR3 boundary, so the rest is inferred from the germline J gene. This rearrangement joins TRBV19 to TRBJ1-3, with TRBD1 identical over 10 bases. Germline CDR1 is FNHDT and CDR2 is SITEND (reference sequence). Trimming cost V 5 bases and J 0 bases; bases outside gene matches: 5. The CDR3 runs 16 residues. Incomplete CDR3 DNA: TGTGCCAGCAGCCTAGACAGGGGGCTTTCTGGAAATACG. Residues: CASSLDRGLSGNT. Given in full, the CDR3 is CASSLDRGLSGNTLYF. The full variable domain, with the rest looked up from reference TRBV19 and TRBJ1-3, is GGIITQTPKFLIGQEGQKLTLKCQQNFNHDTMYWYRQDSGKGLRLIYYSITENDLQKGDLSEGYDASREKKSSFSLTVTSAQKNEMAVFLCASSLDRGLSGNTLYFGEGSRLIVV.

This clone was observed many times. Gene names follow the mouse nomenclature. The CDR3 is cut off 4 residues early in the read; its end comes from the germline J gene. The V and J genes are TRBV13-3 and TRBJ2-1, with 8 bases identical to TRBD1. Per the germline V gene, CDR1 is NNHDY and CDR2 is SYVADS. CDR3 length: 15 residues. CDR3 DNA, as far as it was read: TGTGCCAGCAGTGATGCCGGACAGGGTAGGGCT. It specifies CASSDAGQGRA. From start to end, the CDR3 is CASSDAGQGRAEQFF.

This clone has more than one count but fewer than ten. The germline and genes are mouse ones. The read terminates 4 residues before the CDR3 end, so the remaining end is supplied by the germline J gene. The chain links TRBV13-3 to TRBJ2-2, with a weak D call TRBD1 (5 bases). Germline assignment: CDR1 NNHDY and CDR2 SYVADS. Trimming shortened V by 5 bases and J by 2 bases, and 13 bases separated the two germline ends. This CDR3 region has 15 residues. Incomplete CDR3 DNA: TGTGCCAGCAGCCCTCCGACAGTCAACACCGGG. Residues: CASSPPTVNTG. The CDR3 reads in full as CASSPPTVNTGQLYF.

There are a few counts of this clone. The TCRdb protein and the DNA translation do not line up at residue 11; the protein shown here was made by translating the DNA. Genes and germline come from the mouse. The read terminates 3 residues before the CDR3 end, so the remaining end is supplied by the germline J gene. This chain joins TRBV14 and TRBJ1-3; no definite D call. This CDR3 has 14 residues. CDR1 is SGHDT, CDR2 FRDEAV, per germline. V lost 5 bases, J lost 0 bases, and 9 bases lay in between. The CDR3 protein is CASSQQISGNTLYF. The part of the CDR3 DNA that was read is TGTGCCAGCAGCCAACAGATTTCTGGAAATACG.

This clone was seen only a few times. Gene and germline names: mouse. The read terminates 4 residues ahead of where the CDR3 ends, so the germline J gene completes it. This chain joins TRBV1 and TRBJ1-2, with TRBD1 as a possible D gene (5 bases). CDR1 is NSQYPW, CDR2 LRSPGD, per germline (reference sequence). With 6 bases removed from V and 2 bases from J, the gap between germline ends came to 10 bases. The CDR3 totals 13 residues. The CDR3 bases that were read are TGCACCTGCAGCCCTGGGGGGAACTCC. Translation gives CTCSPGGNS. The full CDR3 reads CTCSPGGNSDYTF.

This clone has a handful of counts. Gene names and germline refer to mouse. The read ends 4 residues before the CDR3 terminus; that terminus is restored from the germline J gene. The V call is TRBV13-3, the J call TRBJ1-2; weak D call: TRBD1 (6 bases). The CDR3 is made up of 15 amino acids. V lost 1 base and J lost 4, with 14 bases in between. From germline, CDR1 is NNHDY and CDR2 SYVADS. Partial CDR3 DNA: TGTGCCAGCAGTGATACGGGGGGCGCGACCTCC. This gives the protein CASSDTGGATS. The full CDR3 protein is CASSDTGGATSDYTF.

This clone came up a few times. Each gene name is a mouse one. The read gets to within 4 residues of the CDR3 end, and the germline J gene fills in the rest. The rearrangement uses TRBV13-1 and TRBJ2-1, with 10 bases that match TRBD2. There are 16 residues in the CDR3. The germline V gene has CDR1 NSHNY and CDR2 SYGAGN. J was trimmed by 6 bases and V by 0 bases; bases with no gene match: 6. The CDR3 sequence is CASSDAAWGGVAEQFF. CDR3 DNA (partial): TGTGCCAGCAGTGATGCGGCCTGGGGGGGCGTTGCT.

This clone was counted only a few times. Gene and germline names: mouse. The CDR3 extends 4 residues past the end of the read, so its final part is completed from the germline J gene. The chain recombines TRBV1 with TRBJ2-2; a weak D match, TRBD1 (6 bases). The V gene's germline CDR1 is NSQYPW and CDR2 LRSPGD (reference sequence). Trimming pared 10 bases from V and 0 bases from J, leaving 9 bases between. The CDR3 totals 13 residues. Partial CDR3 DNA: TGCACCTTTGGGACATCAAACACCGGG. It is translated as CTFGTSNTG. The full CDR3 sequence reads CTFGTSNTGQLYF. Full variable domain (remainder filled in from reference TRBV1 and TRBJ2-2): VTLLEQNPRWRLVPRGQAVNLRCILKNSQYPWMSWYQQDLQKQLQWLFTLRSPGDKEVKSLPGADYLATRVTDTELRLQVANMSQGRTLYCTFGTSNTGQLYFGEGSKLTVL.

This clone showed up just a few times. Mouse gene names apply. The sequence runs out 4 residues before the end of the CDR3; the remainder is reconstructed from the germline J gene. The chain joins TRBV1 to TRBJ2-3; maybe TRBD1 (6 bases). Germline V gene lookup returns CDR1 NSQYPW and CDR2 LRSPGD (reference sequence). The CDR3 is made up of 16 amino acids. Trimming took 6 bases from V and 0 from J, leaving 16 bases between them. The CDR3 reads CTCRKGQKPSAETLYF. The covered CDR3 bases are TGCACCTGCAGGAAGGGACAAAAACCTAGTGCAGAA. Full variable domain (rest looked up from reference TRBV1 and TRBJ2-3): VTLLEQNPRWRLVPRGQAVNLRCILKNSQYPWMSWYQQDLQKQLQWLFTLRSPGDKEVKSLPGADYLATRVTDTELRLQVANMSQGRTLYCTCRKGQKPSAETLYFGSGTRLTVL.

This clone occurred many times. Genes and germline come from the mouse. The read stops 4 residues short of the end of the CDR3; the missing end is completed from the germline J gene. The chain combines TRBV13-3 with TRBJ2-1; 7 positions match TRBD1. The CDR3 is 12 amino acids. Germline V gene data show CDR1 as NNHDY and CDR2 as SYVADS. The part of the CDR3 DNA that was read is TGTGCCAGCAAGACAGGGAGAGCT. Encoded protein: CASKTGRA. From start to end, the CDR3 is CASKTGRAEQFF.

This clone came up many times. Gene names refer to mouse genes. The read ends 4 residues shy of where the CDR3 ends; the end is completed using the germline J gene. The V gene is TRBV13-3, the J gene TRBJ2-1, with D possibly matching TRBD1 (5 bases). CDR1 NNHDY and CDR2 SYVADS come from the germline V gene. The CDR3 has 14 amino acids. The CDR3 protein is CASSDREGNPEQFF. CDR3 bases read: TGTGCCAGCAGTGACAGGGAGGGAAATCCT.

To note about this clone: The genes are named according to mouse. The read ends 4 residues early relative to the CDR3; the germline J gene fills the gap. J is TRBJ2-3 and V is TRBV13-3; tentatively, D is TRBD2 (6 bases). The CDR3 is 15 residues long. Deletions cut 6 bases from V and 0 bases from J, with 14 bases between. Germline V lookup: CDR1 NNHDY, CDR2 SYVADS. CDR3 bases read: TGTGCCAGCACCCGGCTGGGGAATAGTGCAGAA. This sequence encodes CASTRLGNSAE. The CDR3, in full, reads CASTRLGNSAETLYF.

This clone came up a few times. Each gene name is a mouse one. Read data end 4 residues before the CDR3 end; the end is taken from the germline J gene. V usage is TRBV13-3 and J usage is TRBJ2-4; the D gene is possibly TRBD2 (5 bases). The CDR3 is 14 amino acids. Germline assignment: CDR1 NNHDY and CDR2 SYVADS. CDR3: CASSDGWELNTLYF. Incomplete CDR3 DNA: TGTGCCAGCAGTGATGGCTGGGAACTTAAC.

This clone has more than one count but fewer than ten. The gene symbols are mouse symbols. The CDR3 loop reads CASSEGGVAETLYF. The part of the CDR3 DNA that was read is TGTGCCAGCAGTGAAGGGGGGGTTGCAGAA. The chain links TRBV13-1 to TRBJ2-3, with D possibly being TRBD2 (7 bases). The read is 4 residues too short to cover the CDR3 end, so that end is filled in from the germline J gene. The germline gives CDR1 NSHNY, CDR2 SYGAGN. The V gene lost 2 bases and the J gene lost 2 bases, with 9 bases spanning the gap. This CDR3 is 14 amino acids long.

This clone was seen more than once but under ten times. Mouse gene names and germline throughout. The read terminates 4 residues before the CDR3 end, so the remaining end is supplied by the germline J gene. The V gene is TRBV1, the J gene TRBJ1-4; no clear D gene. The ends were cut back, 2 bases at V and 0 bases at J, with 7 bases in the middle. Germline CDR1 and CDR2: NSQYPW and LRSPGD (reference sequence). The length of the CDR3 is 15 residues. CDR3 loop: CTCSAFGVSNERLFF. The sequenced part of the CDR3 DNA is TGCACCTGCAGTGCATTTGGGGTTTCCAACGAA.

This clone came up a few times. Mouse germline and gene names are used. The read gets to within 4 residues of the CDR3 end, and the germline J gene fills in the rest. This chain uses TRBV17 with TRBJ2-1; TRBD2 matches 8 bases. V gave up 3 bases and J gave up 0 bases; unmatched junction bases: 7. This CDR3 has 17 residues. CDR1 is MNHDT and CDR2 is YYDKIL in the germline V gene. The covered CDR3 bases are TGTGCTAGCAGTAGCCTGGGGGGCATCCTTAACTATGCT. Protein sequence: CASSSLGGILNYA. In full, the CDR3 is CASSSLGGILNYAEQFF.